This TCR beta chain was identified during a study of identical twins (TCRdb year 2016). Turning to the overall study: TCR alpha and beta repertoires from monozygotic twins, unrelated adults of various ages and cord blood were deep-sequenced to test whether fetal clonotypes persist. Replicate twin experiments were performed at different times using different library preparation protocols to rule out contamination.

The library came from 5' RACE. The run used an Illumina HiSeq 2000. Template switching introduced a universal primer binding site; the final cDNA contained a unique molecular identifier, enabling accurate counting of TCR cDNA molecules. Specific primers in the conserved constant-segment region were used to synthesize first-strand cDNA for TCR alpha and beta chains. To control for contamination, every cDNA library carried two barcodes: a SMART-Mk sample barcode plus Illumina barcodes. TruSeq adapter sequences and Illumina sample barcodes were added in two successive PCR steps. TCR alpha and beta cDNA libraries were sequenced on the Illumina HiSeq platform with custom primers. The authors processed their data as follows. Raw reads were processed with MiGEC to extract unique molecular identifiers, and MiXCR was used to determine CDR3 positions. For each individual, recombination models were inferred using an EM algorithm with the repgenHMM and IGoR tools. The analysis of shared clonotypes was done with the tcR package in R, with sharing normalized by the product of cloneset sizes. To study raw recombination without the effects of thymic and clonal selection, out-of-frame nonproductive sequences were analyzed. TCRdb reworked the public reads: Q25 trimming with fastp, MiXCR clone assembly, productive beta chains retained. For every CDR3 protein sequence, its rows merge into one entry that carries the most common genes and DNA. What appears here as the V and J calls and clone size reflects TCRdb's work, not the paper's. This sample holds 200,000 to 250,000 distinct CDR3 sequences; 10% to 15% were observed only once. The top ten clones comprise 3.5% to 5% of the sample.

This clonotype was seen ten or more times. The clone's antigen remains unknown. No qualities accompany the bases; no much larger clone lies one base away. Findings and caveats that apply to the study as a whole: Invariant T cells such as MAIT and iNKT could partly confound zero-insertion analyses, although diverse VJ usage argued against such confounding for most clonotypes. Because the same donors could not be followed over many years, conclusions were based on cross-sectional statistical analysis. Recombination models systematically underestimated out-of-frame TCR alpha sharing in monozygotic twins but agreed with sharing between unrelated individuals. Fewer insertions were carried by abundant cord blood beta clonotypes; a weaker similar trend was observed in young adult naive repertoires, while no such trend was observed in memory repertoires. Compared with coincidental sharing between unrelated individuals, out-of-frame TCR alpha sequences shared between twins showed an excess of sequences with low generation probability. The excess sharing between twins in beta out-of-frame sequences was weaker because fewer shared sequences reduced the signal-to-noise ratio.

Every donor was a healthy Caucasian. Three pairs of female monozygotic twins, all aged roughly 18 to 29 years, made up the twin cohort. Using Miltenyi CD45RO+ enrichment and human naive T-cell isolation kits, memory (CD45RO+) and naive T cells were isolated from PBMC. The sample was also reused in another study, on yellow fever vaccine responses in identical twins. The other study reports the following: The authors reported that the T cell response to vaccination in identical twins appeared partly convergent and partly personalized. In the study, vaccine-responding T cell clones were precisely tracked in identical twins.

The source is a woman aged 18-29 years in good health. The sequenced material came from memory (CD45RO+) T cells sorted from blood. The intended sense of this specimen's cell subset or site label: CD45RO+ enriched T cells.

The base sequence is TGTGCCAGCAGCTTATTTGCGGCTAGCGGCTACGAGCAGTACTTC. The resulting protein is CASSLFAASGYEQYF. The sequence joins TRBV7-8 to TRBJ2-7, and 7 junctional nucleotides match TRBD2. Including cysteine and phenylalanine, the CDR3 has 15 amino acids. The kept DNA is CDR3 alone, 45 bases in frame from the first base. The germline V gene yields SGHVS for CDR1 and FQNEAQ for CDR2. Trimming accounts for 2 bases at V and 3 bases at J, while the number of junction bases matched to no gene is 7.